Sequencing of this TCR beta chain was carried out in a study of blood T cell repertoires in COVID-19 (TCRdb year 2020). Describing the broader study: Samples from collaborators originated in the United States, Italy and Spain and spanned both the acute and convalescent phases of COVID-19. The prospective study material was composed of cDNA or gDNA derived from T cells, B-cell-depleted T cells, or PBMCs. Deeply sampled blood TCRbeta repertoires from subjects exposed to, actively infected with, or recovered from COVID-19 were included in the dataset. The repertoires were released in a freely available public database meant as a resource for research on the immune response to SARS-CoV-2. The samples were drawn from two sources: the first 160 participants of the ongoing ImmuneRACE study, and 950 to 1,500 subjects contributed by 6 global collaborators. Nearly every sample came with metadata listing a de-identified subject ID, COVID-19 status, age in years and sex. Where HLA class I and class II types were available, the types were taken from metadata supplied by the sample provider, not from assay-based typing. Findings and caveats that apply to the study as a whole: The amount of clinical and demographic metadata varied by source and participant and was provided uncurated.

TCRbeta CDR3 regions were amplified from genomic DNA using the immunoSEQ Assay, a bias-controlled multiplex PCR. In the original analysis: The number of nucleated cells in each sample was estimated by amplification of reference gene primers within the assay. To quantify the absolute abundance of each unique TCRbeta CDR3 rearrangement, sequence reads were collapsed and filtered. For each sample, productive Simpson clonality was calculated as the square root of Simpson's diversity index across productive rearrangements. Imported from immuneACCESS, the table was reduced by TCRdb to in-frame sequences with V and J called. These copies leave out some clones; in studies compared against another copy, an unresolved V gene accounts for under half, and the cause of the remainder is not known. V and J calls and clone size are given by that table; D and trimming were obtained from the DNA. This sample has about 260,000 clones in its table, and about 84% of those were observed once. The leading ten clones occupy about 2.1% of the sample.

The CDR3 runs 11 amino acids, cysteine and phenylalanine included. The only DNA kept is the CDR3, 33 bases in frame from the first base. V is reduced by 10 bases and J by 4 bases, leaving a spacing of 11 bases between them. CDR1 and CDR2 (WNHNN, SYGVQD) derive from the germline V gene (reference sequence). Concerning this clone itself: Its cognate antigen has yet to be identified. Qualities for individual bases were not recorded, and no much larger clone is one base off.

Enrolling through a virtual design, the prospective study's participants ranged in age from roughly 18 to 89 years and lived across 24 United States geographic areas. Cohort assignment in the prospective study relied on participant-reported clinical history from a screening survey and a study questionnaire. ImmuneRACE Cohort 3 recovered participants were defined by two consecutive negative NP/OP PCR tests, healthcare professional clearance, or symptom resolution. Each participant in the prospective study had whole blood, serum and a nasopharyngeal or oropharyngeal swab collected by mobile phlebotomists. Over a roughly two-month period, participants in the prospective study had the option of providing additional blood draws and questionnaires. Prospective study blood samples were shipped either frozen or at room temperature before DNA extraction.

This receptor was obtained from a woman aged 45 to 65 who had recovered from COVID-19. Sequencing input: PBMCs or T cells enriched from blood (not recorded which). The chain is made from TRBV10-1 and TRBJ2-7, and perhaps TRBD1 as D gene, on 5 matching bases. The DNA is TGCGCCACAGGCCAGGGATACGAGCAGTACTTC. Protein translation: CATGQGYEQYF.